The 8 T cell receptor beta chains presented below share a single source sample, sequenced in a study of blood T cell repertoires in COVID-19. Produced via immunoSEQ multiplex PCR; TCRdb's table is partial and in-frame only. The sample carries around 180,000 clones, roughly 75% recorded once. Sequences were obtained from peripheral blood. The receptors come from a man in his 70s with active or convalescent COVID-19.

The chain links TRBV5-1 to TRBJ2-3; 10 bases align to TRBD2. The CDR3 has 15 residues. CDR1 is SGHRS and CDR2 is YFSETQ in the germline V gene. V shed 5 bases and J 2 bases; nucleotides not matched to a gene: 5. The CDR3 DNA follows: TGCGCCAGCAGTCGAGGACTAGCGGACACAGATACGCAGTATTTT. Its translation: CASSRGLADTDTQYF.

As regards this clone: This CDR3 is also generated by other DNA sequences in the sample. This chain joins TRBV5-1 and TRBJ1-2, with a possible D match to TRBD1 (5 bases). Germline loops: CDR1 SGHRS, CDR2 YFSETQ. V dropped 2 bases and J dropped 3 bases, with 8 bases sitting between them. The CDR3 is 13 amino acids. The CDR3 sequence is CASSFGGDYGYTF. Written as DNA, the CDR3 is TGCGCCAGCAGCTTCGGGGGTGACTATGGCTACACCTTC.

The chain combines TRBV6-1 with TRBJ1-3; D possibly corresponds to TRBD1 (6 bases). Trimming removed 4 bases at V and 1 base at J, with 14 bases between. This CDR3 has 16 amino acids. Looked up from germline, CDR1 is MNHNS and CDR2 is SASEGT. Written as DNA, the CDR3 is TGTGCCAGCAGTGCCGCGACAGGAGCATCTGGAAACACCATATATTTT. Translated, it gives CASSAATGASGNTIYF.

The rearrangement uses TRBV7-6 and TRBJ2-6; tentative D call: TRBD1 (5 bases). The CDR3 loop spans 16 amino acids. The V gene lost 5 bases and the J gene lost 4 bases, with 15 bases spanning the gap. Germline loops: CDR1 SGHVS, CDR2 FNYEAQ. The CDR3, as DNA: TGTGCCAGCAGCCCCGGCCAAGGGGTCGGGGCCAACGTCCTGACTTTC. Protein: CASSPGQGVGANVLTF.

The CDR3 loop reads CASSYSVRDYGYTF. In nucleotides, the CDR3 is TGTGCCAGCAGTTACTCGGTCAGGGACTATGGCTACACCTTC. The genes are TRBV6-2 or TRBV6-3 and TRBJ1-2, with D possibly being TRBD1 (5 bases). V lost 0 bases and J lost 3, with 8 bases in between. The CDR3 covers 14 residues. Germline V CDR1 and CDR2: MNHEY, SVGEGT.

J is TRBJ2-1 and V is TRBV3-1 (or the pseudogene TRBV3-2); D is perhaps TRBD2 (5 bases). The CDR3 is 17 residues long. Germline V lookup: CDR1 LGHDT, CDR2 YNNKEL (reference sequence). V was shortened by 4 bases and J by 1 base, with 17 bases between the two germline ends. Written as DNA, the CDR3 is TGTGCCAGCAGCCCTGGGTATGCTAGCTGGTCCTACAATGAGCAGTTCTTC. It is translated as CASSPGYASWSYNEQFF.

This clone was counted between two and nine times. J is TRBJ1-1 and V is TRBV5-1; D gene unclear. Trimming pared 2 bases from V and 1 base from J, leaving 9 bases between. The CDR3 spans 14 residues. Per the germline V gene, CDR1 is SGHRS and CDR2 is YFSETQ. The chain's CDR3 is CASSLERGNTEAFF. In DNA form, the CDR3 reads TGCGCCAGCAGCTTAGAACGGGGGAACACTGAAGCTTTCTTT.

The V and J genes are TRBV6-1 and TRBJ1-1; D is possibly TRBD1 (6 bases). Trimming removed 3 bases from V and 4 bases from J, with 15 bases in between. The CDR3 covers 15 residues. Germline V gene data show CDR1 as MNHNS and CDR2 as SASEGT. The CDR3 sequence is CASSEGQTWGTEAFF. CDR3 nucleotides: TGTGCCAGCAGTGAGGGACAAACCTGGGGCACTGAAGCTTTCTTT.